The next 15 T cell receptor beta chains were all read from a single sample in a study of cytomegalovirus exposure and HLA in healthy donors. Both 60 Vbeta primers and 13 Jbeta primers went into the PCR. The data were produced by immunoSEQ multiplex PCR, yet TCRdb's version contains in-frame clones alone and is incomplete. Here the sample table reports approximately 130,000 clones. Sequenced: PBMCs. These receptors all come from a woman aged 60-75 years in good health and CMV-seronegative.

The V call is TRBV5-1, the J call TRBJ1-1; 9 bases line up with TRBD1. Germline V gives CDR1 SGHRS, CDR2 YFSETQ. This CDR3 is 14 amino acids long. With 7 bases clipped from V and 4 bases from J, the junction kept 8 bases outside the gene matches. The CDR3 DNA reads TGCGCCAGCCAAACAGGGGGCAGCGGCACTGAAGCTTTCTTT. Its protein product is CASQTGGSGTEAFF.

The gene calls are TRBV4-1 and TRBJ1-6; D possibly corresponds to TRBD1 (6 bases). Germline V gene lookup returns CDR1 MGHRA and CDR2 YSYEKL. The CDR3 has 14 amino acids. Between the trimmed V and J ends, which lost 2 bases and 6 bases, there was a span of 8 bases. The CDR3 loop is CASSQSRGNSPLHF. CDR3 DNA: TGCGCCAGCAGCCAATCCAGGGGTAATTCACCCCTCCACTTT.

The chain employs TRBV19 and TRBJ1-3; 7 bases map to TRBD1. Germline CDR1 LNHDA, CDR2 SQIVND (reference sequence). Losses at the gene ends were 6 bases for V and 2 bases for J; bases not matched to a gene: 10. There are 16 residues in the CDR3. The CDR3, as DNA: TGTGCCAGTAGGACCGCAGGGGGATGGACTGGAAACACCATATATTTT. Protein sequence: CASRTAGGWTGNTIYF.

The chain is built from TRBV15 and TRBJ2-2; 9 bases fit TRBD1. V lost 9 bases, J lost 4 bases, and 6 bases stayed unmatched. Germline V gene lookup returns CDR1 LNHNV and CDR2 YYDKDF (reference sequence). This CDR3 comprises 14 residues. CDR3 sequence reads: CATRDRAFTGELFF. Here the CDR3 DNA reads TGTGCCACAAGGGACAGGGCATTCACCGGGGAGCTGTTTTTT. Full variable domain (rest looked up from reference TRBV15 and TRBJ2-2): DAMVIQNPRYQVTQFGKPVTLSCSQTLNHNVMYWYQQKSSQAPKLLFHYYDKDFNNEADTPDNFQSRRPNTSFCFLDIRSPGLGDTAMYLCATRDRAFTGELFFGEGSRLTVL.

The chain carries TRBV4-1 and TRBJ2-1, with 10 bases identical to TRBD2. V gave up 0 bases and J gave up 2 bases; unmatched junction bases: 4. Germline loops: CDR1 MGHRA, CDR2 YSYEKL. There are 17 residues in the CDR3. The CDR3 nucleotides read TGCGCCAGCAGCCAAGATTTAACTAGCGGGGCCTACAATGAGCAGTTCTTC. The encoded protein is CASSQDLTSGAYNEQFF.

V gene TRBV6-7 combines with J gene TRBJ2-4, with 9 bases matching TRBD1. TRBV6-7 is an ORF for which the function is uncertain. The CDR3 has 14 residues. V was clipped by 6 bases and J by 1 base; unmatched bases: 1. The chain's CDR3 is CASSDRGAKNIQYF. CDR3 DNA sequence: TGTGCCAGCAGCGACAGGGGGGCCAAAAACATTCAGTACTTC.

The chain uses TRBV19 and TRBJ1-1; no reliable D call. This CDR3 is 13 amino acids long. Trimming removed 5 bases at V and 0 bases at J, with 7 bases between. Germline V lookup: CDR1 LNHDA, CDR2 SQIVND (reference sequence). This CDR3 is CASSWELNTEAFF. CDR3 coding DNA: TGTGCCAGTAGTTGGGAGTTGAACACTGAAGCTTTCTTT.

The V and J genes are TRBV5-1 and TRBJ1-4; 10 nucleotides match TRBD1. The germline CDR1 and CDR2 sequences are SGHRS and YFSETQ. The V and J ends lost 4 bases and 0 bases, in that order; junction bases with no gene match: 6. CDR3 size: 17 residues. CDR3 bases: TGCGCCAGCAGCCCCGGGACAGGGGTCGCAACTAATGAAAAACTGTTTTTT. Translating it yields CASSPGTGVATNEKLFF.

Of note for this clone: The same CDR3 also results from other DNA sequences found in this sample. This chain links TRBV5-5 with TRBJ2-7; D may be TRBD2 (5 bases). Germline loops: CDR1 SGHKS, CDR2 YYEKEE (reference sequence). The ends were cut back, 3 bases at V and 4 bases at J, with 8 bases in the middle. The CDR3 spans 12 residues. The CDR3 DNA reads TGTGCCAGCAGCTCCGCGGGTTACGAGCAGTACTTC. Amino acids: CASSSAGYEQYF.

The rearrangement uses TRBV9 and TRBJ2-1; 9 nucleotides align to TRBD2. Germline V CDR1 and CDR2: SGDLS, YYNGEE. The J segment lost 5 bases and the V segment lost 0 bases, leaving 6 bases of the junction unmatched. The CDR3 sequence is 16 residues long. This CDR3 is CASSVAAGGWDNEQFF. DNA for the CDR3: TGTGCCAGCAGCGTAGCTGCGGGAGGGTGGGACAATGAGCAGTTCTTC.

The gene calls are TRBV18 and TRBJ1-1; D is perhaps TRBD1 (5 bases). This CDR3 spans 15 amino acids. Per germline, CDR1 KGHSH and CDR2 LQKENI. The V end lost 5 bases, the J end lost 1 base, and 14 bases lay between the germline ends. CDR3 in amino acids: CASSSTAQPNTEAFF. The CDR3 nucleotides are TGTGCCAGCTCATCGACAGCCCAACCGAACACTGAAGCTTTCTTT.

The rearrangement uses TRBV27 and TRBJ1-6; 7 bases fit TRBD1. Germline CDR1 and CDR2: MNHEY and SMNVEV (reference sequence). J gave up 1 base and V 6 bases, and 6 bases lay outside the gene matches. This CDR3 has 16 residues. The CDR3 loop is CASRGLQGSYNSPLHF. As DNA, the CDR3 is TGTGCCAGCAGGGGCCTACAGGGGTCCTATAATTCACCCCTCCACTTT.

This chain joins TRBV28 and TRBJ1-2; D not resolved. With 5 bases removed from V and 3 bases from J, the gap between germline ends came to 16 bases. The CDR3 totals 15 residues. Germline V gives CDR1 MDHEN, CDR2 SYDVKM. CDR3 sequence: CASSVGGGLDYGYTF. CDR3 coding DNA: TGTGCCAGCAGTGTAGGAGGAGGGCTCGACTATGGCTACACCTTC.

The rearrangement uses TRBV5-6 and TRBJ2-1; 12 bases agree with TRBD2. Trimming at V came to 2 bases and at J to 4 bases, leaving 4 bases not matched to a gene. CDR1 and CDR2 from the germline V gene are SGHDT and YYEEEE. This CDR3 has 16 amino acids. Here the CDR3 reads CASSFTSGGRYNEQFF. The CDR3 DNA reads TGTGCCAGCAGCTTTACTAGCGGGGGGCGGTACAATGAGCAGTTCTTC.

The rearrangement links TRBV28 to TRBJ2-3; TRBD1 matches 7 bases. The germline gives CDR1 MDHEN, CDR2 SYDVKM. The CDR3 extends over 15 amino acids. V lost 3 bases to trimming and J lost 2 bases; unmatched junction nucleotides: 5. As DNA, the CDR3 is TGTGCCAGCAGTTTGGCGGACAGGTCCACAGATACGCAGTATTTT. This codes for CASSLADRSTDTQYF.